The source of this T cell receptor (beta chain) is a study of cytomegalovirus exposure and HLA in healthy donors. Across the study: Earlier sequencing of around 190 million T cells yielded approximately 100 million unique TCR beta sequences. Regarding the study as a whole: A later analysis reported that several of the most significant clusters appeared to be linked to common viral pathogens, among them Epstein-Barr virus.

From germline, CDR1 is WSHSY and CDR2 SAAADI. The length of the CDR3 is 19 residues. The ends lost 4 bases at V and 0 bases at J; junction bases unmatched: 17. Primers: 60 Vbeta forward and 13 Jbeta reverse. The table came from immunoSEQ multiplex PCR; TCRdb's copy has only in-frame clones and leaves some out. The table shows approximately 140,000 clones, with around 73% occurring only once. A note on this clone: Its target is not known.

This chain links TRBV10-2 with TRBJ2-7; 8 nucleotides line up with TRBD1. Specimen: PBMCs. The TCR comes from a woman younger than 30 in good health and CMV-seronegative. The CDR3 sequence is CASSARDRWYPYSSYEQYV. The DNA of the CDR3 is TGCGCCAGCAGTGCAAGGGACAGGTGGTACCCCTATAGCTCCTACGAGCAGTACGTC.